Sequencing of this TCR beta chain was carried out in a study of T cells in Graves' hyperthyroidism and ophthalmopathy. This clonotype was recorded many times. Its specificity is not known. A much larger clone differs from this one at a single base, so this may be a read error. V shed 0 bases and J shed 7 bases, with 9 bases lying between them. The CDR3 has 14 amino acids. Those patients with uncontrolled infection, other autoimmune disease, pregnancy or lactation were excluded. Study findings and constraints: Blood samples included most of the expanded thyroid clonotypes exceeding 0.001. Ophthalmopathy and stable hyperthyroidism were told apart by a 13 V-J model.

Authors of the study amplified TCR beta CDR3 regions from RNA transcripts. Initially, a first-round RT-PCR of the TCR CDR3 employed the HTBI primer set. In TCRdb, the multiplex PCR reads were re-called with MiXCR into one record per CDR3 protein. The sample carries roughly 380,000 distinct CDR3 sequences, around a sixth recorded once. J is TRBJ2-2 and V is TRBV12-3 or TRBV12-4; perhaps TRBD2 as D (5 bases). Sequencing was performed on blood. This clonotype was obtained from a middle-aged woman with Graves' ophthalmopathy. The CDR3 sequence: CASSLAPAGGELFF. CDR3 DNA: TGTGCCAGCAGTTTAGCGCCGGCGGGCGGGGAGCTGTTTTTT.